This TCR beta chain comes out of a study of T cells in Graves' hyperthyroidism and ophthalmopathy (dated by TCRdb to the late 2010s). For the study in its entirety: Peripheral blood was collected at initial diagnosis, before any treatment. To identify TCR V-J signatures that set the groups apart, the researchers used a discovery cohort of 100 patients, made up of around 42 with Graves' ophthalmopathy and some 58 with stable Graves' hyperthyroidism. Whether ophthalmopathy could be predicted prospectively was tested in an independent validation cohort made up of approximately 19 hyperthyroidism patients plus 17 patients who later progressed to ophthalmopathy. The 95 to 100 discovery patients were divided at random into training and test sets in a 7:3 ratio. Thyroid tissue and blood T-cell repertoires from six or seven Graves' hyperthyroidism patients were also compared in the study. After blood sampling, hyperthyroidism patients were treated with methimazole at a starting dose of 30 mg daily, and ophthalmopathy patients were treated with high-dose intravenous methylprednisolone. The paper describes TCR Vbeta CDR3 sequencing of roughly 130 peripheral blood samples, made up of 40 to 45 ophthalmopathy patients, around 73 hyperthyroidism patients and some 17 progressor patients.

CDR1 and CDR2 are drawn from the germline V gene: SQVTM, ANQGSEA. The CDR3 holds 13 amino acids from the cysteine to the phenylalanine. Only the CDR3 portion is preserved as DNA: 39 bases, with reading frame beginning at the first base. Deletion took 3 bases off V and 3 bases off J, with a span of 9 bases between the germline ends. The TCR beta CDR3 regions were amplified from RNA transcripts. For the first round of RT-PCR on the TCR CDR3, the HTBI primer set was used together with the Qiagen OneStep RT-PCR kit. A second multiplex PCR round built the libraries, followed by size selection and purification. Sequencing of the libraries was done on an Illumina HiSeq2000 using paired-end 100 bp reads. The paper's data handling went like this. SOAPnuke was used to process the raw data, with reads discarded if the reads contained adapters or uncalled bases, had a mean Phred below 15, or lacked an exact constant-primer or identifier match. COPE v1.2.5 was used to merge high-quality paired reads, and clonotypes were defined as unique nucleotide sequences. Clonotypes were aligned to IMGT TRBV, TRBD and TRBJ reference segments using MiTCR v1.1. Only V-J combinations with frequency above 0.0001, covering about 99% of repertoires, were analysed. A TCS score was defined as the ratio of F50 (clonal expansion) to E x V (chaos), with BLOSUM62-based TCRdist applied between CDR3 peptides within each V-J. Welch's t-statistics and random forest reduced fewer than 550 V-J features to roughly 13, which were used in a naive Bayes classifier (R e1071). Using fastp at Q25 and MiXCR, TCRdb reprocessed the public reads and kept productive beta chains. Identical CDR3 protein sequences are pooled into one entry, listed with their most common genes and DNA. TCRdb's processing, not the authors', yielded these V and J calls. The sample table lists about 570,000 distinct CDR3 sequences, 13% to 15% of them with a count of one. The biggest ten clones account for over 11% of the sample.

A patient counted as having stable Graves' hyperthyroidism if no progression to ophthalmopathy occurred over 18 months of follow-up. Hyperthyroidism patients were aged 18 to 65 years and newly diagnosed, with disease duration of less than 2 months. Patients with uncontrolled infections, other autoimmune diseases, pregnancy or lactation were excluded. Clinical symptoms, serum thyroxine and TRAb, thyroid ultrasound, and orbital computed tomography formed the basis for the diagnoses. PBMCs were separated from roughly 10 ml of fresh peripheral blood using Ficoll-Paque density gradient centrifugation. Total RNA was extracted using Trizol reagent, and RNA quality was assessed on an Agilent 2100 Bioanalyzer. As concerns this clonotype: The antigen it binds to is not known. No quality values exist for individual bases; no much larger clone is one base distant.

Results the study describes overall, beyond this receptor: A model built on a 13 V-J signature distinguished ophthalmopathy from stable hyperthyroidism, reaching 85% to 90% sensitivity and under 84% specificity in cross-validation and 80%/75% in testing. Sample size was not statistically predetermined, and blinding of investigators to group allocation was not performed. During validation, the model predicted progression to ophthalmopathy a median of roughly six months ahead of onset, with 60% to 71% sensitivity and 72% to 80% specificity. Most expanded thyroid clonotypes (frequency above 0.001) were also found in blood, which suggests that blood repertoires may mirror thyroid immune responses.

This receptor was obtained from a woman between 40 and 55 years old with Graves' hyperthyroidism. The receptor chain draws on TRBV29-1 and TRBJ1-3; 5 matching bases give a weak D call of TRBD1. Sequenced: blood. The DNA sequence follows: TGCAGCGTTGACGGGGGAGGTGGAAACACCATATATTTT. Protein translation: CSVDGGGGNTIYF. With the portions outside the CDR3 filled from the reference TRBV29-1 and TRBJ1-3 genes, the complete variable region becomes SAVISQKPSRDICQRGTSLTIQCQVDSQVTMMFWYRQQPGQSLTLIATANQGSEATYESGFVIDKFPISRPNLTFSTLTVSNMSPEDSSIYLCSVDGGGGNTIYFGEGSWLTVV.